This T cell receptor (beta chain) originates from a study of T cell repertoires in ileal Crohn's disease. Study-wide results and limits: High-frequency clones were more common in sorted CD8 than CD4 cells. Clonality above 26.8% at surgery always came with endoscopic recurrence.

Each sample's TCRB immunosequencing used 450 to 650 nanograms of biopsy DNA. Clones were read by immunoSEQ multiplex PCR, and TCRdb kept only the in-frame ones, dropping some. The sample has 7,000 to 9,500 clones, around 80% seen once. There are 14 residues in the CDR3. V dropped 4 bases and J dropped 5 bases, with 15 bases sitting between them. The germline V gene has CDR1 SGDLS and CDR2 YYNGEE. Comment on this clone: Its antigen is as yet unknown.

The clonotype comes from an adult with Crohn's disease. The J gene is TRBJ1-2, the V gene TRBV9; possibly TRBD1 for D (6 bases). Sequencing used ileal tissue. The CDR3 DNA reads TGTGCCAGCAGCATAGACACAGGGCTTTATGGCTACACCTTC. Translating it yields CASSIDTGLYGYTF.